This T cell receptor beta chain emerged from a study of blood T cells in healthy people across ages. Study findings and constraints: There was no known CMV status for donors, so expanded clonotype changes were possibly confounded.

This clonotype was detected a few times. Its antigen remains unidentified. Trimming took off 3 bases at V and 1 base at J, with 13 bases between the two ends. This CDR3 is built from 15 residues. The second PCR ran roughly 7 to 12 cycles with a sample-barcoded 5' primer and J-beta primers. TCRdb reprocessed the 5' RACE reads with MiXCR, giving one entry per CDR3 protein. The table lists around 1,700,000 distinct CDR3 sequences, 28% of them singletons. Staff drew approximately 9.7 milliliters of peripheral blood from each donor. Per sample, at least 5 micrograms of total RNA were extracted. V gene TRBV12-3 or TRBV12-4 combines with J gene TRBJ2-7, with D perhaps TRBD1 (6 bases). Sequencing was carried out using blood. The sequence was obtained from a young woman in good health. CDR3 sequence: CASSFQRQGSYEQYF. In DNA form, the CDR3 reads TGTGCCAGCAGTTTTCAGCGGCAGGGGTCCTACGAGCAGTACTTC.